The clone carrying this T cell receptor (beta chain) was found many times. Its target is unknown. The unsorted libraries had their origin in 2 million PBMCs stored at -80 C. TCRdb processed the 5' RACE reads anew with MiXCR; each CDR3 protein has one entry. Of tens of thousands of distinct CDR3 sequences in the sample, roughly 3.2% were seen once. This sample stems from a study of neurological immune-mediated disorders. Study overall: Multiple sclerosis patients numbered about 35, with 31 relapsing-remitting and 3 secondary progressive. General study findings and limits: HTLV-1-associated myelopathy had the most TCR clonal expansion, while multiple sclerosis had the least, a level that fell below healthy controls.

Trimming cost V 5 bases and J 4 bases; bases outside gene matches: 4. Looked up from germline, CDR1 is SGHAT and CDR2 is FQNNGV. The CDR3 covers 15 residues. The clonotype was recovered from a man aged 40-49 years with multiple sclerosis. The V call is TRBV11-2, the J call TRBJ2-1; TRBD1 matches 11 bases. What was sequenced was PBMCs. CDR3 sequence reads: CASSPGTGGYNEQFF. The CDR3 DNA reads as TGTGCCAGCAGCCCGGGGACAGGGGGGTACAATGAGCAGTTCTTC.